Sequencing of this T cell receptor (beta chain) was carried out in a study of cytomegalovirus exposure and HLA in healthy donors. Germline-derived CDR1 and CDR2 are SGHNT and YYREEE (reference sequence). CDR3 length equals 14 residues. V trimming: 4 bases; J trimming: 3 bases; junction bases outside the gene matches: 6. The PCR made use of 60 Vbeta and 13 Jbeta primers. Profiling relied on immunoSEQ multiplex PCR, and the TCRdb table lists in-frame clones only, not all of them. Here the sample spans around 130,000 clones, around 70% being singletons. The gene calls are TRBV5-4 and TRBJ2-7, with 8 bases matching TRBD2. Material: PBMCs. The source is a woman aged 40-49 years in good health and CMV-seropositive. The CDR3 spells CASSVGGAIYEQYF. The CDR3, as DNA: TGTGCCAGCAGCGTCGGGGGGGCCATCTACGAGCAGTACTTC.